The entry below gives a single T cell receptor (beta chain) sequence along with its context. The antigen is unknown. Using immunoSEQ multiplex PCR, the repertoire was profiled, and TCRdb retains in-frame clones only, with some absent. The data contain just under 50,000 clones, approximately 84% of them singletons. The data originate from a study of graft-versus-host responses after intestinal transplantation. This CDR3 spans 15 amino acids. Per the germline V gene, CDR1 is SGHTA and CDR2 is FQGNSA. Trimming took 5 bases from V and 2 from J, leaving 16 bases between them. Specimen: unstimulated CD4+ T cells sorted from spleen or lymph node cells, collected before transplant. The sequence came from a human donor who was the organ donor for an intestinal transplant. The chain couples TRBV7-2 to TRBJ2-7, with D tentatively TRBD2 (6 bases). CDR3 DNA sequence: TGTGCCAGCAGCGTCCCCGGGGGACGGACCTACGAGCAGTACTTC. Translation: CASSVPGGRTYEQYF.